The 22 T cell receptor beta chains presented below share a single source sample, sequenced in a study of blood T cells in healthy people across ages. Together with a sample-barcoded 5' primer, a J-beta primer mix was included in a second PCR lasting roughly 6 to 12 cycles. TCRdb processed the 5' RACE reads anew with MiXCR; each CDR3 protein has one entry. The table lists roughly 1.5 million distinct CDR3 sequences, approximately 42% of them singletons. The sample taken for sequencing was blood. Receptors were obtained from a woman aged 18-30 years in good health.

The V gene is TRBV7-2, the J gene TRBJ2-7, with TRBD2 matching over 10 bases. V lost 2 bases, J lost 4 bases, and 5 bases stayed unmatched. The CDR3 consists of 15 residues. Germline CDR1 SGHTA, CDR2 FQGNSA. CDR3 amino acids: CASSLRSSGGYEQYF. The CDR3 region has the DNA TGTGCCAGCAGCTTAAGATCTAGCGGGGGTTACGAGCAGTACTTC.

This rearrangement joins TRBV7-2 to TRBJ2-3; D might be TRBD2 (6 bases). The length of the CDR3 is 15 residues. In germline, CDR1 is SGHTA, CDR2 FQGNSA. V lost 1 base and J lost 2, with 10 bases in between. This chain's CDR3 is CASSLGGTYTDTQYF. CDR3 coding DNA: TGTGCCAGCAGCTTAGGCGGGACTTACACAGATACGCAGTATTTT.

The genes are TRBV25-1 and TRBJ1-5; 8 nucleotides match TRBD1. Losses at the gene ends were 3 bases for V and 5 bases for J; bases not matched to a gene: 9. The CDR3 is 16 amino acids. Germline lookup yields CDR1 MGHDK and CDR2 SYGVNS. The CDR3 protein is CASSEHSGGSDQPQHF. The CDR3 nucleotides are TGTGCCAGCAGTGAGCACTCAGGGGGCTCGGATCAGCCCCAGCATTTT.

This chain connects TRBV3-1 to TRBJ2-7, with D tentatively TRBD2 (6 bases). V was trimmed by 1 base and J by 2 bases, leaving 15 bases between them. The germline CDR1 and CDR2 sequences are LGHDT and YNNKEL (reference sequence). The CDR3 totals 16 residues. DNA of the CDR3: TGTGCCAGCAGCCAAGGCTTTAGCGGTAGCGCCTACGAGCAGTACTTC. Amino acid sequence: CASSQGFSGSAYEQYF.

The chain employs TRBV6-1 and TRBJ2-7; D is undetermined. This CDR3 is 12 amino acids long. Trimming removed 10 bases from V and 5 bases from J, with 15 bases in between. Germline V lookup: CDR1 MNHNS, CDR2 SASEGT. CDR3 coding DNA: TGTGCCACCTTTGGACCGCCTCACGAGCAGTACTTC. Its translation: CATFGPPHEQYF.

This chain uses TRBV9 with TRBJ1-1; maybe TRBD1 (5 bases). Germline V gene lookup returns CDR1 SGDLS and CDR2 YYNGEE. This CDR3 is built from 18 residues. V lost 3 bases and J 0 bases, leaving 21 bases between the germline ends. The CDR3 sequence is CASSAGTGNEWMNTEAFF. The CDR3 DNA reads TGTGCCAGCAGCGCCGGGACGGGGAATGAATGGATGAACACTGAAGCTTTCTTT.

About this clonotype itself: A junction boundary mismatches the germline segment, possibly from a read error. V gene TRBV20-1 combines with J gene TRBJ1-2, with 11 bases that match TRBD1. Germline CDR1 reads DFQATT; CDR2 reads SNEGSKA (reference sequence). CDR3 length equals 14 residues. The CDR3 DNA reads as TGCAGTGCCCGGGACAGGGGGAAGAACTATGGCCACACCTTC. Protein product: CSARDRGKNYGHTF.

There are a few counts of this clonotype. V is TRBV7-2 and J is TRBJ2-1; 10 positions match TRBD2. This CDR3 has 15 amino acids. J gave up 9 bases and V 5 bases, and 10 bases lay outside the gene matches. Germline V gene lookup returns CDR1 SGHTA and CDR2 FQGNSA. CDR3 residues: CASSPVAGGRREQFF. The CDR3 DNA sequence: TGTGCCAGCAGCCCTGTAGCGGGGGGACGTCGTGAGCAGTTCTTC. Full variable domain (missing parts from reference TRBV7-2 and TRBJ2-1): GAGVSQSPSNKVTEKGKDVELRCDPISGHTALYWYRQSLGQGLEFLIYFQGNSAPDKSGLPSDRFSAERTGGSVSTLTIQRTQQEDSAVYLCASSPVAGGRREQFFGPGTRLTVL.

CDR3 sequence (DNA): TGTGCCAGCAGCTTTTTAGGGGGCACGGAGACCCAGTACTTC. The encoded protein is CASSFLGGTETQYF. This chain links TRBV5-5 with TRBJ2-5, with TRBD1 matching 7 bases. V lost 2 bases, J lost 5 bases, and 6 bases stayed unmatched. The CDR3 covers 14 residues. The germline V gene has CDR1 SGHKS and CDR2 YYEKEE (reference sequence).

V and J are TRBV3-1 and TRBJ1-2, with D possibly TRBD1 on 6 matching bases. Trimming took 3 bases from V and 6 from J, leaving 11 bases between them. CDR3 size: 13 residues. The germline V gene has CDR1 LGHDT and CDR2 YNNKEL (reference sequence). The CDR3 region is CASSQAGANGYTF. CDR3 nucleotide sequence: TGTGCCAGCAGCCAGGCGGGGGCGAATGGCTACACCTTC.

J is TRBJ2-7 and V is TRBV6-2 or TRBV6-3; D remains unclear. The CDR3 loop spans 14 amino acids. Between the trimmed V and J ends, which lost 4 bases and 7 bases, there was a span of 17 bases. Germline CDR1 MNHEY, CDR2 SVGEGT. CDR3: CASSSRREYNEQYF. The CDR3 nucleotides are TGTGCCAGCAGTTCCCGGCGTGAGTACAATGAGCAGTACTTC.

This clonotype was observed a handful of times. CDR3 sequence reads: CASSERWIYGYTF. CDR3 bases: TGTGCCAGCAGTGAACGGTGGATCTATGGCTACACCTTC. This chain links TRBV2 with TRBJ1-2; D gene uncertain. V shed 2 bases and J shed 4 bases, with 8 bases lying between them. The CDR3 totals 13 residues. Germline V lookup: CDR1 SNHLY, CDR2 FYNNEI.

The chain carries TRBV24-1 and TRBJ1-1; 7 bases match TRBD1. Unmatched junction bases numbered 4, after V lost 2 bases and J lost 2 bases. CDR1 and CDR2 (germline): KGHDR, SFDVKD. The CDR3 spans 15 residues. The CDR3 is CATSDSTGTNTEAFF. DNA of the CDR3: TGTGCCACCAGTGATTCGACAGGGACAAACACTGAAGCTTTCTTT.

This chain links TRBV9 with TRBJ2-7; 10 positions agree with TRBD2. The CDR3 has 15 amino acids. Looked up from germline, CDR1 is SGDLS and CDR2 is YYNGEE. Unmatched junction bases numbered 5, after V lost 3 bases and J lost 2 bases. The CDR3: CASSASGGLTYEQYF. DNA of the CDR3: TGTGCCAGCAGCGCTAGCGGGGGCCTGACCTACGAGCAGTACTTC.

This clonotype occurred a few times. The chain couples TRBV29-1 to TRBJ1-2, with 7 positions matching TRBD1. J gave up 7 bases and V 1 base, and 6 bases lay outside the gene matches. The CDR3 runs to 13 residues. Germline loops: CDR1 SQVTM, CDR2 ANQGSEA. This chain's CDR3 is CSVEAEGTAGYTF. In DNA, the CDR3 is TGCAGCGTTGAAGCCGAGGGGACAGCTGGCTACACCTTC.

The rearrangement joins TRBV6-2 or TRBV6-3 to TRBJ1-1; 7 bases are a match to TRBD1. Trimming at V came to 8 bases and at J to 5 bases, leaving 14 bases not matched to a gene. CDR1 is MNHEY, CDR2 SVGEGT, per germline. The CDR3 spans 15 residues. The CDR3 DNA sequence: TGTGCCAGCCTCCTCGGACAGGCCCTAGGAACTGAAGCTTTCTTT. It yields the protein CASLLGQALGTEAFF.

CDR3 DNA sequence: TGTGCCACCAGTGGAAGGAACTATGGCTACACCTTC. Residues: CATSGRNYGYTF. The rearrangement links TRBV24-1 to TRBJ1-2; D remains ambiguous. The CDR3 totals 12 residues. The V end lost 5 bases, the J end lost 2 bases, and 5 bases lay between the germline ends. CDR1 is KGHDR and CDR2 is SFDVKD in the germline V gene.

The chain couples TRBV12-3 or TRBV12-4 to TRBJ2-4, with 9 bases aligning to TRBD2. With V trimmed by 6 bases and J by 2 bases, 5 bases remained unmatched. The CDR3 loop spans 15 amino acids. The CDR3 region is CASRTGLAPKNIQYF. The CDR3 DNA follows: TGTGCCAGCAGAACGGGACTAGCTCCCAAAAACATTCAGTACTTC.

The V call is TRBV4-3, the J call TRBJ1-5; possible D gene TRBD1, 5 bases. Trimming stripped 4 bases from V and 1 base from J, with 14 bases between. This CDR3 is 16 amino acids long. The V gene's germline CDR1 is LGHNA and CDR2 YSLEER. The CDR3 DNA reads TGCGCCAGCAGCCGAGGACACGGGGGAAGCAATCAGCCCCAGCATTTT. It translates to CASSRGHGGSNQPQHF.

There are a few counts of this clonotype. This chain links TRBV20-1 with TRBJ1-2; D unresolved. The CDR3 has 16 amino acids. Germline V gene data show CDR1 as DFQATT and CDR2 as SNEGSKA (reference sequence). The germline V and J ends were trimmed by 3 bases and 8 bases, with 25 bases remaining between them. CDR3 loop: CSASPPPGSDTLGYTF. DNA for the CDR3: TGCAGTGCTAGCCCCCCACCGGGCTCGGATACCTTAGGCTACACCTTC.

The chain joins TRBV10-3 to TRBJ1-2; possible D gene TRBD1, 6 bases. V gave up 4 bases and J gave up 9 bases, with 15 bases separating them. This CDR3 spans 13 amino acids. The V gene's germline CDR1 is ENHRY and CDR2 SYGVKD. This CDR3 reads CAISAGTPSRYTF. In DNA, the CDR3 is TGTGCCATCAGTGCGGGGACACCTTCTCGCTACACCTTC.

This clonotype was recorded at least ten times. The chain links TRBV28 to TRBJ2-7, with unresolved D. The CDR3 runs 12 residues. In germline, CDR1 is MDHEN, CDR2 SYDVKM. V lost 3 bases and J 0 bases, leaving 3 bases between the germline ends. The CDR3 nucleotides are TGTGCCAGCAGTTTCGCCTCCTACGAGCAGTACTTC. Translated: CASSFASYEQYF.